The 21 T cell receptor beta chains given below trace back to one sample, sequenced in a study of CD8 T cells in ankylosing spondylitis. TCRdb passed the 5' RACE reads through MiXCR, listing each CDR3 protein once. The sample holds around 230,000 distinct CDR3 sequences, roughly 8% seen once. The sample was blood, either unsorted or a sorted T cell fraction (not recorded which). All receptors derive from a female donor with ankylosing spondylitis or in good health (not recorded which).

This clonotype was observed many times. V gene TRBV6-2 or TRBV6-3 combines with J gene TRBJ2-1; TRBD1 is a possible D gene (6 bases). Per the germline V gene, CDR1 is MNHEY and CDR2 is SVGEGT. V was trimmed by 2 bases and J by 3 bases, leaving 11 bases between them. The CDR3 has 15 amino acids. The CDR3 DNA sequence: TGTGCCAGCAGTTACCCTCAGGGGTACTACAATGAGCAGTTCTTC. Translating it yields CASSYPQGYYNEQFF.

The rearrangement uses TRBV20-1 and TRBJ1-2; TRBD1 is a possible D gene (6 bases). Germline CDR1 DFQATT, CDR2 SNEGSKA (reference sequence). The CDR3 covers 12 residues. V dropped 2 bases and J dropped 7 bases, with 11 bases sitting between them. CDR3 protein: CSARIGRGGYTF. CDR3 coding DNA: TGCAGTGCTAGAATAGGCAGGGGTGGCTACACCTTC.

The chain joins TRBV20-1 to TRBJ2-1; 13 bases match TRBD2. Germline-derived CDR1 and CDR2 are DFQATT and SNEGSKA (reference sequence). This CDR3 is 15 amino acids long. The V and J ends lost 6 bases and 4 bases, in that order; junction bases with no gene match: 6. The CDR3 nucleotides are TGCAGTGCAAGACTAGCGGGAGGCTGGTACAATGAGCAGTTCTTC. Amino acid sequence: CSARLAGGWYNEQFF.

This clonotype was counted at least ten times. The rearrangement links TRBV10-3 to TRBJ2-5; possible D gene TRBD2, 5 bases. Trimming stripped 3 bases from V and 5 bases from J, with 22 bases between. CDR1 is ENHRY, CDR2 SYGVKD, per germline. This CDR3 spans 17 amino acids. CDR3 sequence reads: CAISDSAGSGGGETQYF. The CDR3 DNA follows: TGTGCCATCAGTGATTCAGCAGGCTCGGGTGGAGGTGAGACCCAGTACTTC.

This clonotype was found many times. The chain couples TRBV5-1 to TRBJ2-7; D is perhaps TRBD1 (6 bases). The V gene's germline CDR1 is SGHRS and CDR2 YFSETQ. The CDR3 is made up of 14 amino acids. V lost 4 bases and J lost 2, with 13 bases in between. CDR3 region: CASSGLDRPYEQYF. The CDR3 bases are TGCGCCAGCAGCGGGTTAGACAGGCCCTACGAGCAGTACTTC.

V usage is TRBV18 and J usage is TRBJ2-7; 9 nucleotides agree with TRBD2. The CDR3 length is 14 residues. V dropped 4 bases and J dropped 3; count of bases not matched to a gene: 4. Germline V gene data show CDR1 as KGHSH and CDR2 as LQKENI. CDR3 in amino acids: CASSLAGAVYEQYF. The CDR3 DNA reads TGTGCCAGCTCACTAGCGGGAGCTGTCTACGAGCAGTACTTC.

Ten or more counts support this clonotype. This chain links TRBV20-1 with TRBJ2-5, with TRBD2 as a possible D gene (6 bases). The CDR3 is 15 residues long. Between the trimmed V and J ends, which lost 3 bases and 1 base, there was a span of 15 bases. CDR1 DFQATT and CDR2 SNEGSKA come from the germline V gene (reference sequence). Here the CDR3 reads CSASKSGVSQETQYF. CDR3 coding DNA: TGCAGTGCTAGTAAATCGGGAGTTAGCCAAGAGACCCAGTACTTC.

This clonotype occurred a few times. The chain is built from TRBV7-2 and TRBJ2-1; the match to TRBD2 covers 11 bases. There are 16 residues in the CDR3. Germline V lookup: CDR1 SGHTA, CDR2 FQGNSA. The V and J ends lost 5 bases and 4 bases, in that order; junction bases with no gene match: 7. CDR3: CASSSTGTSGYNEQFF. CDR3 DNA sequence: TGTGCCAGCAGCAGCACCGGGACTAGCGGATACAATGAGCAGTTCTTC.

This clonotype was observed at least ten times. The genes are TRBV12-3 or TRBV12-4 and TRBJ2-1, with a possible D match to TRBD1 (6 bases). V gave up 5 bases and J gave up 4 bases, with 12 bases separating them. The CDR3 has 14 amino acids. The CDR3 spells CASSPGDKYNEQFF. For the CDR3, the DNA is TGTGCCAGCAGTCCAGGGGACAAATACAATGAGCAGTTCTTC.

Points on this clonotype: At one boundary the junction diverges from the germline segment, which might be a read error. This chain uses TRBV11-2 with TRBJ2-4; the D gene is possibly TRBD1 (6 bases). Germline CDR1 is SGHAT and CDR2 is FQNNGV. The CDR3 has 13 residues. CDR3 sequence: CASRQSRGNMQYF. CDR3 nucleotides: TGTGCCAGCAGACAGTCCAGGGGAAACATGCAGTACTTC.

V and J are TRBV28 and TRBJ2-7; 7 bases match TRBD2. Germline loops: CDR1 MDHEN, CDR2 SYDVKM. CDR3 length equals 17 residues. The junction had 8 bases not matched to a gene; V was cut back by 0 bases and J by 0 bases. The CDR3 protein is CASSLWGGGTSSYEQYF. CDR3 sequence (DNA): TGTGCCAGCAGTTTATGGGGGGGGGGTACTAGCTCCTACGAGCAGTACTTC.

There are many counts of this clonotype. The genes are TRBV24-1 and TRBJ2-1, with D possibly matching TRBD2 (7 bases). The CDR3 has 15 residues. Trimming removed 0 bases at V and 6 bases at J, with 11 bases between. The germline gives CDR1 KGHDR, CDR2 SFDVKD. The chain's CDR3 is CATSDLGGASNEQFF. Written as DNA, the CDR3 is TGTGCCACCAGTGATTTGGGGGGGGCCTCCAATGAGCAGTTCTTC.

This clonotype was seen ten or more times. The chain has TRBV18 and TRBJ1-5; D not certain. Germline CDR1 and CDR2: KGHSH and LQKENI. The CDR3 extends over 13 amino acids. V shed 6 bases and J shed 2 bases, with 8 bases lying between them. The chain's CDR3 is CASSSEGNQPQHF. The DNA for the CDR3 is TGTGCCAGCTCCTCGGAGGGCAATCAGCCCCAGCATTTT. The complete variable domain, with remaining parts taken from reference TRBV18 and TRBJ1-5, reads NAGVMQNPRHLVRRRGQEARLRCSPMKGHSHVYWYRQLPEEGLKFMVYLQKENIIDESGMPKERFSAEFPKEGPSILRIQQVVRGDSAAYFCASSSEGNQPQHFGDGTRLSIL.

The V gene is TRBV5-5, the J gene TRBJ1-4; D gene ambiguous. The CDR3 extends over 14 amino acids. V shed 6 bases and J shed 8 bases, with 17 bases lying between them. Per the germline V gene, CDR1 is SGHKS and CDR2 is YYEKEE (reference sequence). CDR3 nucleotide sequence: TGTGCCAGCAACTCTCGCAACGGTAGGGAAAAACTGTTTTTT. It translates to CASNSRNGREKLFF.

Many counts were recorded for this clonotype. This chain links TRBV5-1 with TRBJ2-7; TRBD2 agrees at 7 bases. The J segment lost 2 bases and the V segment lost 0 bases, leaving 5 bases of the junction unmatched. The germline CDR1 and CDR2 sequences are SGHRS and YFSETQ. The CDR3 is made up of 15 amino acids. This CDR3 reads CASSLDPSGAYEQYF. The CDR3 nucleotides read TGCGCCAGCAGCTTGGATCCTAGCGGTGCCTACGAGCAGTACTTC. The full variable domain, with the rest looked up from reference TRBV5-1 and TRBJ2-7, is KAGVTQTPRYLIKTRGQQVTLSCSPISGHRSVSWYQQTPGQGLQFLFEYFSETQRNKGNFPGRFSGRQFSNSRSEMNVSTLELGDSALYLCASSLDPSGAYEQYFGPGTRLTVT.

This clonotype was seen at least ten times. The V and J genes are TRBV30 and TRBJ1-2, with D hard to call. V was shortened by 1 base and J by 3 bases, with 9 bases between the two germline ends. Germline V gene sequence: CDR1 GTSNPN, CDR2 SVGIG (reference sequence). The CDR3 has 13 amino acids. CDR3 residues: CAWSGGLHYGYTF. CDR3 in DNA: TGTGCCTGGAGTGGCGGGTTGCACTATGGCTACACCTTC.

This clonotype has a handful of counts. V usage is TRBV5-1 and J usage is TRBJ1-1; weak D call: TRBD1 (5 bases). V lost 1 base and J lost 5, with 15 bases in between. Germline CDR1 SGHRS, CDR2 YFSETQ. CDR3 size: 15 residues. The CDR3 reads CASSLRYEGWTEAFF. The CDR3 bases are TGCGCCAGCAGCTTGAGGTACGAGGGGTGGACTGAAGCTTTCTTT.

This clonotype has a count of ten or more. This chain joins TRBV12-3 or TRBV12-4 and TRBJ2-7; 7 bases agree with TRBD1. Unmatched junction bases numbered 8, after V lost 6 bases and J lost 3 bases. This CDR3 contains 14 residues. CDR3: CASRNPGTVYEQYF. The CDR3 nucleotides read TGTGCCAGCAGAAACCCCGGGACAGTCTACGAGCAGTACTTC.

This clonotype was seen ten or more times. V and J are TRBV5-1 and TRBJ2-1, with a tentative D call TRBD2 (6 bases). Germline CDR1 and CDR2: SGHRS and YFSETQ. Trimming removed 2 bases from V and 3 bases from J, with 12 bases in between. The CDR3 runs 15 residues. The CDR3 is CASSFGGSLYNEQFF. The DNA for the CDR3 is TGCGCCAGCAGCTTCGGGGGTAGCCTCTACAATGAGCAGTTCTTC.

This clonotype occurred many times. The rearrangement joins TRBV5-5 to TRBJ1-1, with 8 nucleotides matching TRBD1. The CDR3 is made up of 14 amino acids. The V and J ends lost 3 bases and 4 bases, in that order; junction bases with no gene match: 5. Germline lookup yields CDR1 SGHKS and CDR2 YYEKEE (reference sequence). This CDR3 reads CASSWDRLPTEAFF. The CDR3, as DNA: TGTGCCAGCAGCTGGGACAGGCTCCCCACTGAAGCTTTCTTT.

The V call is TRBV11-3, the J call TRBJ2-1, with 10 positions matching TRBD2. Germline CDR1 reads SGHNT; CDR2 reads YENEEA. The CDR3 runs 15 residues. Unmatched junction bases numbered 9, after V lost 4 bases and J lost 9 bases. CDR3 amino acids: CASSSGTSVLGEQFF. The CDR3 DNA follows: TGTGCCAGCAGCTCCGGGACTAGCGTCTTGGGTGAGCAGTTCTTC.